This T cell receptor beta chain derives from a study of T-cell memory formation after mild COVID-19 (dated by TCRdb to about 2021). General notes on the study: TCR sequence clusters from the two donors were largely donor specific. The cohort was made up of two young adult volunteers, one female and one male, who were previously healthy. In a couple of donors, T-cell clones that expanded and contracted after mild COVID-19 were tracked by sequencing TCRalpha and TCRbeta repertoires over time. The paper's findings and limits, for the study overall: The detection of some responding clones in pre-infection memory suggests that pre-existing cross-reactive memory T cells joined the SARS-CoV-2 response. SARS-CoV-2 specificity of the second-wave clones peaking on day 37 was not confirmed. The study covered only a couple of mild cases, and larger cohorts including severe cases with pre-infection samples were considered necessary. Contracting CD4+ clones were found mainly in CM and EM memory subsets, while CD8+ clones were enriched in EMRA. Clones contracting from day 15 to 85 had balanced CD4/CD8 phenotypes, while a second wave expanding from day 15 to 37 was biased towards CD4+.

This sample was sequenced with an Illumina NovaSeq 6000. TCRalpha and TCRbeta cDNA libraries were built by 5'RACE with constant-segment primers, adding sample barcodes and unique molecular identifiers. Trizol reagent was used to extract RNA from every sample. The libraries were amplified in two PCR steps, and the second step added a second sample barcode and Illumina TruSeq adapters. Sequencing of the libraries was done on an Illumina NovaSeq, producing 2 x 150 bp paired-end reads. From the authors' description of their analysis: With migec v1.2.7, reads were demultiplexed and then collapsed into UMI-guided consensus sequences. Using mixcr v2.1.11, UMI consensuses were aligned to TRA and TRB V and J templates and then assembled into clonotypes. A clonotype was counted as expanded or contracted only when both edgeR and NoisET called the clonotype significant, with the noise models trained on biological replicates. For edgeR calls, a false discovery rate-adjusted p below 0.01 and a log2 fold-change threshold of 1 were applied. As an exploratory analysis of dynamics, max-normalized trajectories of the 1000 most abundant clonotypes were examined by PCA with hierarchical clustering. The CD4 or CD8 phenotype of responding clones was assigned using the separately sequenced CD4+ and CD8+ repertoires. TCRdb reprocessed the public reads (quality trimming at Q25 with fastp, clone calling with MiXCR) and kept in-frame beta chains. Every CDR3 protein is listed once, alongside the most common genes and DNA of its rows. It is TCRdb's table, rather than the study itself, that gives the V and J calls and clone size. The sample profile shows about 390,000 distinct CDR3 sequences; about a sixth of them were found once. Clones ranked in the top ten supply roughly 21% of the sample.

Comment on this clonotype: The specificity of this receptor is unknown. No base quality information exists; no much larger clone differs at one position.

Ficoll-Paque density gradient centrifugation was the method used to isolate PBMCs. Relative to germline, V is missing 6 bases and J is missing 5 bases, with 8 bases of the junction outside any gene match. Reading the germline V gene gives CDR1 SQVTM and CDR2 ANQGSEA. The CDR3 has 13 amino acids, counting the end cysteine and phenylalanine. The sequence is cut down to CDR3 DNA, 39 bases in frame from base 1. The sequence is built from TRBV29-1 and TRBJ2-5, and TRBD1 aligns with 8 junction nucleotides. The sample comprised PBMCs or a T cell subset sorted from them (not recorded which). This sequence originates from a young man who had mild COVID-19 (a few samples of this study predate the infection). The sample titles of this study are shuffled in the database, so cell type and time point are left out; the donor was told from shared clones. In nucleotide form, the sequence is TGCAGCGTCACAGGGGGGCGATTGGAGACCCAGTACTTC. The translation is CSVTGGRLETQYF.